The rows below give T cell receptor beta chains drawn from one sample of a study of shared clonotypes between healthy human individuals. TCRdb keeps only in-frame clones here, not all; method: immunoSEQ multiplex PCR. The sample contains about 2.1 million clones, around 93% of which appear only once. The sequenced sample consisted of naive CD8+ T cells from PBMCs. The receptors here all came from a man between 18 and 29 years old in good health. Some clones in this sample may be carry-over from other donors' samples. Both conserved end residues are part of each CDR3. D genes are given only for firm matches.

NA	16	TRBV1	TRBJ2-5	TGCACCAGCAGCCAAGATTTCGAGTCCGACCTTGGGACCCAGTACTTC	CTSSQDFESDLGTQYF
TRBD1	17	TRBV7-8	TRBJ1-5	TGTGCCAGCAGCCCAGGGACAGGGTTGCAGGCAGATCAGCCCCAGCATTTT	CASSPGTGLQADQPQHF
NA	13	TRBV29-1	TRBJ2-7	TGCAGCGTTGAGCTGGATAACGGCTACGAGCAGTACTTC	CSVELDNGYEQYF
TRBD2	14	TRBV9	TRBJ2-7	TGTGCCAGCAGCGAGGGGACTAGCGGATACGAGCAGTACTTC	CASSEGTSGYEQYF
NA	18	TRBV7-9	TRBJ2-1	TGTGCCAGCAGCCCTGGTCAGGGTAGGGACCGAGGGTACAATGAGCAGTTCTTC	CASSPGQGRDRGYNEQFF
TRBD2	16	TRBV9	TRBJ2-1	TGTGCCAGCAGCACCTTTGGCGGGAGTCCTGAGAATGAGCAGTTCTTC	CASSTFGGSPENEQFF
TRBD2	15	TRBV11-2	TRBJ2-1	TGTGCCAGCAGCGTTAGCGGGAGTAGTGACAATGAGCAGTTCTTC	CASSVSGSSDNEQFF
TRBD1	13	TRBV10-3	TRBJ2-7	TGTGCCCTTGGACAGGGGACCTCCTACGAGCAGTACTTC	CALGQGTSYEQYF
TRBD2	14	TRBV5-8	TRBJ2-3	TGTGCCAGCAGCTTGGTGGTAGCGGGAGATACGCAGTATTTT	CASSLVVAGDTQYF
NA	12	TRBV28	TRBJ2-3	TGTGCCAGCAGTTCTTTAGCGGATACGCAGTATTTT	CASSSLADTQYF